A single sample is the source of the 5 T cell receptor beta chains below, sequenced in a study of T cell responses to AZD1222 COVID-19 vaccine. Sequencing used immunoSEQ multiplex PCR; TCRdb keeps in-frame clones, though not all of them. This sample has 140,000 to 150,000 clones; under 95% occur once, and the top ten carry less than 5.5%. This specimen was peripheral blood, taken on day 0 of AZD1222 vaccination. These receptors were taken from an adult in good health.

The chain couples TRBV19 to TRBJ1-1; TRBD1 is a possible D gene (5 bases). Trimming took off 6 bases at V and 5 bases at J, with 7 bases between the two ends. Looked up from germline, CDR1 is LNHDA and CDR2 is SQIVND (reference sequence). CDR3 length equals 11 residues. The CDR3, as DNA: TGTGCCAGTAGGCAGGGTACTGAAGCTTTCTTT. Amino acids: CASRQGTEAFF.

The sample holds one count of this clone. The chain recombines TRBV19 with TRBJ1-6; no firm D call. Germline V lookup: CDR1 LNHDA, CDR2 SQIVND (reference sequence). V gave up 3 bases and J gave up 9 bases, with 18 bases separating them. This CDR3 has 16 residues. The CDR3 region has the DNA TGTGCCAGTAGTATCGGTTCCGGCAGGCCCATTTCACCCCTCCACTTT. Its protein is CASSIGSGRPISPLHF. Complete variable domain (other parts from reference TRBV19 and TRBJ1-6): DGGITQSPKYLFRKEGQNVTLSCEQNLNHDAMYWYRQDPGQGLRLIYYSQIVNDFQKGDIAEGYSVSREKKESFPLTVTSAQKNPTAFYLCASSIGSGRPISPLHFGNGTRLTVT.

The chain uses TRBV9 and TRBJ1-2; 8 nucleotides align to TRBD1. The CDR3 totals 13 residues. CDR1 is SGDLS and CDR2 is YYNGEE in the germline V gene. With V trimmed by 3 bases and J by 8 bases, 6 bases remained unmatched. The CDR3 DNA reads as TGTGCCAGCAGCGCCAGGACAGGGCAAGGCTACACCTTC. Its protein product is CASSARTGQGYTF. The entire variable domain, with the rest obtained from reference TRBV9 and TRBJ1-2, is as follows: DSGVTQTPKHLITATGQRVTLRCSPRSGDLSVYWYQQSLDQGLQFLIQYYNGEERAKGNILERFSAQQFPDLHSELNLSSLELGDSALYFCASSARTGQGYTFGSGTRLTVV.

The V and J genes are TRBV19 and TRBJ2-5; D unclear. Germline V gene lookup returns CDR1 LNHDA and CDR2 SQIVND (reference sequence). The CDR3 runs to 14 residues. V was shortened by 5 bases and J by 4 bases, with 14 bases between the two germline ends. The CDR3 loop is CASSSRAAPETQYF. The CDR3 DNA sequence: TGTGCCAGTAGTTCCCGAGCAGCCCCAGAGACCCAGTACTTC. The full variable domain, rest sourced from reference TRBV19 and TRBJ2-5, is DGGITQSPKYLFRKEGQNVTLSCEQNLNHDAMYWYRQDPGQGLRLIYYSQIVNDFQKGDIAEGYSVSREKKESFPLTVTSAQKNPTAFYLCASSSRAAPETQYFGPGTRLLVL.

This clone has just a few counts. The chain couples TRBV10-1 to TRBJ2-7, with D perhaps TRBD2 (6 bases). Trimming pared 10 bases from V and 5 bases from J, leaving 18 bases between. The length of the CDR3 is 13 residues. Germline lookup yields CDR1 WNHNN and CDR2 SYGVQD (reference sequence). CDR3: CATTEEGNHEQYF. CDR3 nucleotide sequence: TGCGCCACCACAGAGGAGGGTAACCACGAGCAGTACTTC.